These 5 T cell receptor beta chains were all obtained from the same sample, sequenced in a study of molecular identifiers for immune sequencing clone quantification. TCRdb recomputed calls from the PCR reads with MiXCR, one row per CDR3 protein. This sample has about 320,000 distinct CDR3 sequences; 24% occur once, and the top ten carry around 0.7%. What was sequenced was naive CD8+ T cells from blood, with Jurkat cell RNA spiked in. As to subset: FACS-sorted CD8+CD4-CCR7+CD45RA+ naive T cells. These receptors came from a human donor in good health. Some libraries in this study had Jurkat cell RNA spiked in.

The table lists this clonotype with a few counts. One end of the junction is discordant with germline, which a read error may explain. CDR3 loop: CASSQEDRAGDTIYF. Written as DNA, the CDR3 is TGCGCCAGCAGCCAAGAAGACAGGGCTGGAGACACCATATATTTT. The chain employs TRBV4-1 and TRBJ1-3, with 7 bases fitting TRBD1. Germline CDR1 reads MGHRA; CDR2 reads YSYEKL. The CDR3 has 15 amino acids.

This clonotype was observed a handful of times. The genes are TRBV19 and TRBJ2-3; 13 bases are shared with TRBD2. Germline loops: CDR1 LNHDA, CDR2 SQIVND (reference sequence). The CDR3 extends over 17 amino acids. V was clipped by 2 bases and J by 2 bases; unmatched bases: 4. DNA for the CDR3: TGTGCCAGTAGTATAACGACTAGCGGGGGGCCCACAGATACGCAGTATTTT. Translated, it gives CASSITTSGGPTDTQYF.

As to this clonotype: Germline is not matched at one junction end, which may reflect a read error. V and J are TRBV6-5 and TRBJ1-5, with D maybe TRBD1 (5 bases). The CDR3 covers 15 residues. The germline V gene encodes CDR1 MNHEY and CDR2 SVGAGI. In DNA, the CDR3 is TGTGCCGGCAGTTACTCCTCAGGGCTTGATCAGCCCCAGCATTTT. The encoded protein is CAGSYSSGLDQPQHF.

The chain joins TRBV3-1 to TRBJ2-1, with 9 positions matching TRBD2. Looked up from germline, CDR1 is LGHDT and CDR2 is YNNKEL (reference sequence). Trimming removed 1 base from V and 4 bases from J; junction bases left unmatched: 2. The CDR3 extends over 15 amino acids. The CDR3 region is CASSQASGMYNEQFF. Here the CDR3 DNA reads TGTGCCAGCAGCCAAGCTAGCGGGATGTACAATGAGCAGTTCTTC.

In its sample, this clonotype was seen a few times. The chain carries TRBV9 and TRBJ1-1, with TRBD1 matching 10 bases. With V trimmed by 0 bases and J by 6 bases, 5 bases remained unmatched. The germline gives CDR1 SGDLS, CDR2 YYNGEE. The CDR3 totals 15 residues. CDR3 sequence (DNA): TGTGCCAGCAGCGTAGGAAGGACAGGGGGATCTGAAGCTTTCTTT. It encodes CASSVGRTGGSEAFF.